This TCR beta chain was observed in a study of tumor and adjacent non-tumor tissue in lung cancer. Study-wide points: Normal lung showed higher cumulative top 100 clone frequency than tumor.

The template was RNA from unsorted bulk tissue. The CDR3 runs 16 residues. The V gene's germline CDR1 is MNHNS and CDR2 SASEGT. A modified ARM-PCR protocol with three rounds of nested PCR amplified TCRbeta. TCRdb analysed the multiplex PCR reads with MiXCR anew, one entry per CDR3 protein. This table has some 93,000 distinct CDR3 sequences, around 71% appearing once. About this clonotype itself: What it binds is not known. An end of the junction differs from the germline gene, which may be a read error.

The genes are TRBV6-1 and TRBJ1-2, with a possible D match to TRBD1 (5 bases). Specimen: lung tumor tissue. This TCR derives from a man aged 60 to 69 with non-small cell lung cancer. This CDR3 reads CTSRDRGGRGIYGYTF. The CDR3 DNA sequence: TGTACCAGCAGAGATCGGGGGGGTAGGGGCATCTATGGCTACACCTTC.